Below are 2 T cell receptor beta chains sequenced from a single sample in a study of blood T cell repertoires in COVID-19. TCRdb keeps only in-frame clones here, not all; method: immunoSEQ multiplex PCR. Of around 300,000 clones listed, over 70% are singletons. The sample taken for sequencing was PBMCs or T cells enriched from blood (not recorded which). The receptor source for this set is a young man who had recovered from COVID-19.

The gene calls are TRBV7-9 and TRBJ2-2; a weak D match, TRBD1 (6 bases). Germline CDR1 and CDR2: SEHNR and FQNEAQ (reference sequence). V was pared by 4 bases and J by 4 bases, with 16 bases between. The CDR3 contains 16 residues. CDR3 amino acids: CASSSSRGQRTGELFF. As DNA, the CDR3 is TGTGCCAGCAGCTCTAGCAGAGGACAGCGCACCGGGGAGCTGTTTTTT.

The chain is built from TRBV27 and TRBJ2-2, with TRBD1 identical over 11 bases. This CDR3 region has 15 residues. Trimming at V came to 3 bases and at J to 9 bases, leaving 6 bases not matched to a gene. CDR1 is MNHEY, CDR2 SMNVEV, per germline (reference sequence). CDR3 sequence: CASSFSGQGGWELFF. DNA of the CDR3: TGTGCCAGCAGTTTCTCGGGACAGGGGGGTTGGGAGCTGTTTTTT.